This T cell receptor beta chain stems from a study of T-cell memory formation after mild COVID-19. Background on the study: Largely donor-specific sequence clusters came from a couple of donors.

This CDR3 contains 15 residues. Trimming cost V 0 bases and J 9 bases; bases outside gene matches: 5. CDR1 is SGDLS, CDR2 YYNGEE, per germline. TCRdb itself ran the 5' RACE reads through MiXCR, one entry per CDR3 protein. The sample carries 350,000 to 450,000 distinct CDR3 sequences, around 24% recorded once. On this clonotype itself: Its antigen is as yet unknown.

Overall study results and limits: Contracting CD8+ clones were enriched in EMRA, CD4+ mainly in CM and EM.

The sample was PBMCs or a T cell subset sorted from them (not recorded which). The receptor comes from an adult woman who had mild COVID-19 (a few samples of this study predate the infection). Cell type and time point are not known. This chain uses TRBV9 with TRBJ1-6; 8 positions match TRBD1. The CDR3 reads CASSVGQGIASPLHF. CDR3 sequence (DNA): TGTGCCAGCAGCGTAGGACAGGGGATCGCTTCACCCCTCCACTTT.